The clone carrying this T cell receptor (beta chain) appeared a single time. An end of the junction does not agree with germline; a read error may underlie this. 13 Jbeta primers and 60 Vbeta primers were used for the PCR. Method: immunoSEQ multiplex PCR; TCRdb's copy keeps in-frame clones and lacks some. Among 150,000 to 250,000 clones listed, approximately 85% were seen once. Germline assignment: CDR1 SEHNR and CDR2 FQNEAQ (reference sequence). The CDR3 runs 12 residues. The data derive from a study of cytomegalovirus exposure and HLA in healthy donors. The receptor's source is a woman aged 45 to 65 in good health and CMV-seropositive. The chain combines TRBV7-9 with TRBJ2-3; D is ambiguous. Sequences were obtained from PBMCs. In DNA form, the CDR3 reads TGTTCCAGCAGCTTTGTGGAGGATACGCAGTATTTT. Translation: CSSSFVEDTQYF.